Described below is a single T cell receptor (beta chain) sequence and its context. The CDR3 sequence is 14 residues long. Germline V gene sequence: CDR1 SGHRS, CDR2 YFSETQ. The V and J ends lost 2 bases and 3 bases respectively, with 12 bases between them. Here immunoSEQ multiplex PCR was the method, and the copy in TCRdb shows in-frame clones only, minus some. Of 70,000 to 95,000 clones listed, just over 90% were seen once; the top ten hold around 0.5%. The data were obtained in a study of OX40 agonist ivuxolimab in advanced cancers. The sequence was obtained from an adult with an advanced solid tumor such as melanoma, head and neck, liver or kidney cancer. Material: CD4+ or CD8+ T cells sorted from blood, obtained in a trial of the OX40 agonist ivuxolimab. This sequence joins TRBV5-1 and TRBJ2-7; D uncertain. The CDR3 here is CASSFATANYEQYF. As DNA, the CDR3 is TGCGCCAGCAGCTTCGCCACAGCGAACTACGAGCAGTACTTC.